This is a list of T cell receptor beta chains from one sample in a study of T-cell reconstitution after alpha-beta-depleted transplantation in children. MiXCR, run by TCRdb on the PCR reads, gives a single entry per CDR3 protein. This table holds about 360,000 distinct CDR3 sequences, roughly 13% found once. The source material was PBMCs, sampled from the stem cell graft. All receptors come from a human donor who donated a stem cell graft to a child with Fanconi anemia. CDR3s include the opening cysteine and the closing phenylalanine or tryptophan. A D gene is named only where the DNA matches it firmly. Some rows have no size entry. The others give once, few or many, or a class for an expanded clone.

j_call v_call clone_size d_call cdr3_aa cdr3_nt
TRBJ2-1 TRBV20-1 few TRBD1 CSATSRRTGADEQFF TGCAGTGCTACCTCCCGTCGGACAGGGGCGGATGAGCAGTTCTTC
TRBJ2-2 TRBV28 many . CASRKLNTGELFF TGTGCCAGCCGAAAGCTAAACACCGGGGAGCTGTTTTTT
TRBJ1-1 TRBV6-1 few . CASRAAVTEAFF TGTGCCAGCAGGGCGGCGGTCACTGAAGCTTTCTTT
TRBJ2-2 TRBV12-3/TRBV12-4 many . CASSWSGELFF TGTGCCAGCAGTTGGTCCGGGGAGCTGTTTTTT
TRBJ2-5 TRBV12-3/TRBV12-4 few . CASSLSLEETQYF TGTGCCAGCAGTTTGAGCCTAGAAGAGACCCAGTACTTC
TRBJ1-1 TRBV12-3/TRBV12-4 many TRBD1 CASNRQGTYTEAFF TGTGCCAGCAATCGACAGGGGACGTACACTGAAGCTTTCTTT
TRBJ2-2 TRBV27 . . CASRAGTRNTGELFF TGTGCCAGCAGGGCCGGGACCCGGAACACCGGGGAGCTGTTTTTT
TRBJ1-5 TRBV25-1 few . CASSAGGPQHF TGTGCCAGCAGTGCGGGAGGGCCCCAGCATTTT
TRBJ1-1 TRBV7-9 . . CASSLLSSEAFF TGTGCCAGCAGCTTATTATCCTCTGAAGCTTTCTTT
TRBJ2-2 TRBV12-3/TRBV12-4 many . CASSLGGIVRTWTGELFF TGTGCCAGCAGCTTAGGCGGAATTGTCAGGACGTGGACCGGGGAGCTGTTTTTT
TRBJ1-2 TRBV29-1 many . CSVDPGYTF TGCAGCGTTGACCCTGGCTACACCTTC
TRBJ1-4 TRBV6-1 few . CASYSDRGEKLFF TGTGCCAGCTACTCCGACCGCGGGGAAAAACTGTTTTTT
TRBJ1-6 TRBV12-3/TRBV12-4 many . CASSGQFYNSPLHF TGTGCCAGCAGCGGTCAATTCTATAATTCACCCCTCCACTTT
TRBJ1-5 TRBV6-1 few TRBD1 CASSTGDPNQPQHF TGTGCCAGCAGCACAGGGGACCCCAATCAGCCCCAGCATTTT
TRBJ1-1 TRBV30 . . CAWSQEGGAFF TGTGCCTGGAGTCAGGAGGGGGGGGCTTTCTTT
TRBJ1-4 TRBV4-3 . TRBD1 CASSPRRTGGLFF TGCGCCAGCAGCCCCCGAAGGACAGGGGGCCTGTTTTTT
TRBJ2-3 TRBV11-2 many . CASTLYGVGNSDTQYF TGTGCCAGCACCCTTTATGGAGTCGGGAATTCGGATACGCAGTATTTT
TRBJ1-1 TRBV7-9 many . CASSFSQNTEAFF TGTGCCAGCAGCTTCTCCCAAAACACTGAAGCTTTCTTT
TRBJ1-3 TRBV6-6 many TRBD1 CASTPGGSGNTIYF TGTGCCAGCACCCCAGGGGGCTCTGGAAACACCATATATTTT
TRBJ1-1 TRBV5-1 many . CASSPSAANTEAFF TGCGCCAGCAGCCCCTCAGCAGCGAACACTGAAGCTTTCTTT
TRBJ1-2 TRBV5-1 many . CASGAGTSFIGYTF TGCGCCAGCGGGGCCGGGACGAGTTTCATTGGCTACACCTTC
TRBJ1-1 TRBV5-1 many . CASSLAGAVAFF TGCGCCAGCAGCTTGGCCGGGGCTGTGGCTTTCTTT
TRBJ2-7 TRBV27 . TRBD2 CASSLSLAGGLEQYF TGTGCCAGCAGTTTATCGCTAGCGGGGGGCCTCGAGCAGTACTTC
TRBJ1-3 TRBV7-6 . . CASSLGNVLTSSGNTTYF TGTGCCAGCAGCTTAGGGAACGTTCTTACAAGCTCTGGAAACACCACATATTTT
TRBJ2-2 TRBV12-3/TRBV12-4 many TRBD1 CASSPGTAGELFF TGTGCCAGCAGTCCTGGGACAGCCGGGGAGCTGTTTTTT
TRBJ2-7 TRBV20-1 few . CSARDPRVSNEQYF TGCAGTGCTAGAGATCCCAGGGTCTCCAACGAGCAGTACTTC
TRBJ1-4 TRBV2 . . CASSEQSATNEKLFF TGTGCCAGCAGTGAACAGTCTGCAACTAATGAAAAACTGTTTTTT
TRBJ2-3 TRBV15 . . CATSSRNAASPTDTQYF TGTGCCACCAGCAGCAGAAATGCGGCCTCACCCACAGATACGCAGTATTTT
TRBJ1-5 TRBV28 many . CASSPVPGNQPQHF TGTGCCAGCAGTCCCGTACCGGGTAATCAGCCCCAGCATTTT
TRBJ1-1 TRBV6-5 many TRBD1 CASSRGQSNTEAFF TGTGCCAGCAGTCGGGGACAGTCGAACACTGAAGCTTTCTTT
TRBJ1-2 TRBV20-1 few . CSAERGGYTF TGCAGTGCCGAGAGGGGTGGCTACACCTTC
TRBJ2-3 TRBV20-1 few . CSATGGAVVNTQYF TGCAGTGCTACAGGGGGGGCCGTTGTGAATACGCAGTATTTT
TRBJ1-1 TRBV6-5 few . CASSYNGNTEAFF TGTGCCAGCAGTTACAACGGGAACACTGAAGCTTTCTTT
TRBJ1-4 TRBV7-9 few TRBD1 CASSPRQGTATNEKLFF TGTGCCAGCAGCCCCCGACAGGGGACCGCAACTAATGAAAAACTGTTTTTT
TRBJ1-5 TRBV7-9 . . CASSYDWEDEPQHF TGTGCCAGCAGTTATGATTGGGAGGATGAGCCCCAGCATTTT
TRBJ1-5 TRBV12-3/TRBV12-4 few . CASSFRNQPQHF TGTGCCAGCAGTTTTAGGAATCAGCCCCAGCATTTT
TRBJ1-1 TRBV3-1 few TRBD1 CASSHTTGGRIEAFF TGTGCCAGCAGCCACACGACAGGGGGCCGTATTGAAGCTTTCTTT
TRBJ1-5 TRBV12-3/TRBV12-4 . . CASTPGERPQHF TGTGCCAGCACCCCAGGGGAGAGGCCCCAGCATTTT
TRBJ2-2 TRBV2 . . CASSTPYTGELFF TGTGCCAGCAGTACACCTTACACCGGGGAGCTGTTTTTT
TRBJ2-2 TRBV29-1 few TRBD2 CSVGVREGGELFF TGCAGCGTTGGAGTCAGGGAGGGCGGGGAGCTGTTTTTT
TRBJ2-1 TRBV10-3 few TRBD2 CAISEAGTSGFEQFF TGTGCCATCAGTGAGGCGGGGACTAGCGGGTTTGAGCAGTTCTTC
TRBJ1-1 TRBV6-1 . . CASSKRSGAGILRSTEAFF TGTGCCAGCAGTAAGAGGAGCGGGGCAGGGATCTTACGAAGCACTGAAGCTTTCTTT
TRBJ2-1 TRBV19 . . CASSMMIYNEQFF TGTGCCAGTAGTATGATGATCTACAATGAGCAGTTCTTC
TRBJ1-3 TRBV5-1 many . CASSPWQATSSGNTIYF TGCGCCAGCAGCCCGTGGCAGGCGACGTCCTCTGGAAACACCATATATTTT
TRBJ2-5 TRBV6-5 few . CASSYIGGEDQETQYF TGTGCCAGCAGTTACATCGGGGGAGAGGATCAAGAGACCCAGTACTTC
TRBJ2-3 TRBV20-1 . TRBD2 CSANAGTSGGAAQYF TGCAGTGCTAATGCTGGGACTAGCGGGGGAGCTGCGCAGTATTTT
TRBJ2-3 TRBV9 many . CASSVGGSTDTQYF TGTGCCAGCAGCGTAGGCGGCAGCACAGATACGCAGTATTTT
TRBJ1-1 TRBV19 . TRBD1 CASSIRDRVEAFF TGTGCCAGTAGTATACGGGACAGAGTGGAAGCTTTCTTT
TRBJ1-1 TRBV20-1 many . CSASNGGHITEAFF TGCAGTGCTAGTAATGGGGGCCACATAACTGAAGCTTTCTTT
TRBJ1-4 TRBV5-6 . . CASSFTVGSGEKLFF TGTGCCAGCAGCTTTACAGTAGGATCGGGGGAAAAACTGTTTTTT
TRBJ2-3 TRBV27 . . CASSLSGWGSTQYF TGTGCCAGCAGTTTATCGGGTTGGGGCTCTACGCAGTATTTT